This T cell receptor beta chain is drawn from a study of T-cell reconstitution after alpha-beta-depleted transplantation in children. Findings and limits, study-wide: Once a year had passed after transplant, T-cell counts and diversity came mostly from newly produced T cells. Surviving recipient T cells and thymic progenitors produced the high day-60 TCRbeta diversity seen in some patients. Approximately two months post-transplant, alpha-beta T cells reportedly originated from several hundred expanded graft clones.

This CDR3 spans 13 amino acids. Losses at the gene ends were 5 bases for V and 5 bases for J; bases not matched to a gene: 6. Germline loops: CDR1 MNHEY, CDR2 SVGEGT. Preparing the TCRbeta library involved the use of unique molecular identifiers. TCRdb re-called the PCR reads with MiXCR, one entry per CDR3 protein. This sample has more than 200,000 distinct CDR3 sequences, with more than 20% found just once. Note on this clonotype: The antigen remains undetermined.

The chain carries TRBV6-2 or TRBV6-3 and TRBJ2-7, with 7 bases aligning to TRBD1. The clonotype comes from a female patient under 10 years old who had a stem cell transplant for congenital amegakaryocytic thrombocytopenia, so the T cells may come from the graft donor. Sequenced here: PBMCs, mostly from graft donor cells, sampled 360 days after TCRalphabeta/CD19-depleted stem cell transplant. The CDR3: CASSPTGNNEQYF. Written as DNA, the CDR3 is TGTGCCAGCAGTCCGACAGGGAACAACGAGCAGTACTTC.